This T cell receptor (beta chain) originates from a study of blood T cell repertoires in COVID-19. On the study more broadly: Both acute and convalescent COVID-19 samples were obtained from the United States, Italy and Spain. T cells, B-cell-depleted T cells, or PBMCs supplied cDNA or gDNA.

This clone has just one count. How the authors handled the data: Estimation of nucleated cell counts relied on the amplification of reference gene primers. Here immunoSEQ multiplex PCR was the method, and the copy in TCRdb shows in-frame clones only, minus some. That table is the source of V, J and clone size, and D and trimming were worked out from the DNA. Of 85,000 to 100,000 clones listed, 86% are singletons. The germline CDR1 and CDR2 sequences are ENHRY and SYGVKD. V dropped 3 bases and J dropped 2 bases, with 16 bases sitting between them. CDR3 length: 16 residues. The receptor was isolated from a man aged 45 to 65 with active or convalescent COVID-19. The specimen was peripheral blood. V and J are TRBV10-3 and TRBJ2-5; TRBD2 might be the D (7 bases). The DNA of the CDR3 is TGTGCCATCAGTGACCTGCGGGGGCAGGAGCAAGAGACCCAGTACTTC. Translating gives CAISDLRGQEQETQYF.